These 17 T cell receptor beta chains were sequenced from one sample in a study of beta chain features in type 1 diabetes. Since all of the isolated RNA was reverse transcribed, expressed TCRB transcripts were what got sequenced. Libraries were prepared by immunoSEQ multiplex PCR; TCRdb keeps only in-frame clonotypes and omits some of them. The sample contains hundreds of thousands of clones, less than 20% of which appear only once. Sequenced: naive CD4+ T cells from blood. These receptors all stem from a man in his late teens or twenties in good health.

The genes are TRBV2 and TRBJ2-5; 10 bases map to TRBD1. Trimming cost V 5 bases and J 7 bases; bases outside gene matches: 10. Looked up from germline, CDR1 is SNHLY and CDR2 is FYNNEI. The CDR3 loop spans 15 amino acids. The CDR3 region has the DNA TGTGCCAGCAGTAAGACAGGGGGCCCCCTCAGGACCCAGTACTTC. Translating gives CASSKTGGPLRTQYF.

In this sample, this clone turned up a few times. V and J are TRBV6-5 and TRBJ2-1; D may be TRBD2 (7 bases). The CDR3 consists of 15 residues. Trimming stripped 5 bases from V and 6 bases from J, with 17 bases between. CDR1 and CDR2 (germline): MNHEY, SVGAGI. The DNA for the CDR3 is TGTGCCAGCAGTCTAAGCGGGAAGGGGGTCAATGAGCAGTTCTTC. This encodes CASSLSGKGVNEQFF.

There are many counts of this clone. The genes are TRBV6-6 and TRBJ1-5, with TRBD1 as a possible D gene (6 bases). This CDR3 is 11 amino acids long. Germline lookup yields CDR1 MNHNY and CDR2 SVGAGI (reference sequence). Trimming took 11 bases from V and 3 from J, leaving 8 bases between them. As DNA, the CDR3 is TGTGCCGCAGGGGCCAATCAGCCCCAGCATTTT. Amino acids: CAAGANQPQHF.

The chain employs TRBV28 and TRBJ1-2, with TRBD1 as a possible D gene (5 bases). Germline V gene data show CDR1 as MDHEN and CDR2 as SYDVKM. Between the trimmed V and J ends, which lost 2 bases and 8 bases, there was a span of 12 bases. The CDR3 runs 13 residues. DNA of the CDR3: TGTGCCAGCAGTTTAGGGACCCCCGGAGGCTACACCTTC. This gives the protein CASSLGTPGGYTF.

The CDR3 loop reads CAISAGTLSTDTQYF. The CDR3 nucleotides are TGTGCCATCAGCGCAGGGACCCTAAGCACAGATACGCAGTATTTT. The chain combines TRBV10-3 with TRBJ2-3; the D gene could be TRBD1 or TRBD2 (5 bases each). Trimming took off 6 bases at V and 0 bases at J, with 13 bases between the two ends. This CDR3 region has 15 residues. Germline V gives CDR1 ENHRY, CDR2 SYGVKD.

The chain is built from TRBV19 and TRBJ1-2; D not certain. The V gene lost 2 bases and the J gene lost 4 bases, with 5 bases spanning the gap. This CDR3 has 12 residues. Germline V gives CDR1 LNHDA, CDR2 SQIVND (reference sequence). The CDR3 loop reads CASSIWGYGYTF. DNA of the CDR3: TGTGCCAGTAGTATATGGGGCTATGGCTACACCTTC. Drawing the rest from reference TRBV19 and TRBJ1-2, the complete variable domain is DGGITQSPKYLFRKEGQNVTLSCEQNLNHDAMYWYRQDPGQGLRLIYYSQIVNDFQKGDIAEGYSVSREKKESFPLTVTSAQKNPTAFYLCASSIWGYGYTFGSGTRLTVV.

This clone was seen more than once but under ten times. The chain recombines TRBV5-1 with TRBJ2-2; 7 nucleotides agree with TRBD1. Trimming took 3 bases from V and 5 from J; bases not matched to a gene: 13. The CDR3 loop spans 17 amino acids. CDR1 and CDR2 (germline): SGHRS, YFSETQ. The CDR3 here is CASSSPSPRQGTGELFF. For the CDR3, the DNA is TGCGCCAGCAGCTCCCCTAGTCCTCGACAGGGAACCGGGGAGCTGTTTTTT.

The chain recombines TRBV14 with TRBJ1-1; no clear D gene. Between the trimmed V and J ends, which lost 6 bases and 1 base, there was a span of 15 bases. Germline CDR1 and CDR2: SGHDN and FVKESK. The CDR3 sequence is 15 residues long. The CDR3 coding sequence is TGTGCCAGCAGTCCCTTGGGGTTGGGGAACACTGAAGCTTTCTTT. Protein: CASSPLGLGNTEAFF.

The genes are TRBV7-9 and TRBJ1-1; possible D gene TRBD1, 6 bases. The CDR3 runs 15 residues. Trimming pared 4 bases from V and 1 base from J, leaving 13 bases between. Germline values: CDR1 SEHNR, CDR2 FQNEAQ (reference sequence). The CDR3 protein is CASSSLTGGNTEAFF. The DNA of the CDR3 is TGTGCCAGCAGCTCCCTGACAGGAGGGAACACTGAAGCTTTCTTT.

This clone was detected only a few times. The chain uses TRBV7-2 and TRBJ2-1; the D is unclear. Germline V gives CDR1 SGHTA, CDR2 FQGNSA. The CDR3 length is 13 residues. With 5 bases removed from V and 4 bases from J, the gap between germline ends came to 9 bases. The CDR3 loop reads CASSPLSYNEQFF. The CDR3 region has the DNA TGTGCCAGCAGCCCCCTCTCATACAATGAGCAGTTCTTC.

The J gene is TRBJ2-7, the V gene TRBV28; D is unclear. Trimming took off 9 bases at V and 2 bases at J, with 11 bases between the two ends. CDR1 is MDHEN, CDR2 SYDVKM, per germline. CDR3 length: 12 residues. The CDR3 DNA sequence: TGTGCCAGTCTCACCAGAGCCTACGAGCAGTACTTC. Protein sequence: CASLTRAYEQYF.

The genes are TRBV5-4 and TRBJ2-5, with 8 bases lining up with TRBD2. The CDR3 is made up of 15 amino acids. The germline V gene has CDR1 SGHNT and CDR2 YYREEE (reference sequence). The V gene end was trimmed by 0 bases and the J gene end by 0 bases; junction bases not matched to a gene: 1. The CDR3 protein is CASSLGRGDQETQYF. DNA of the CDR3: TGTGCCAGCAGCTTGGGGCGGGGGGACCAAGAGACCCAGTACTTC.

The sample holds a few counts of this clone. This chain joins TRBV4-3 and TRBJ1-4, with D unresolved. Germline V gene sequence: CDR1 LGHNA, CDR2 YSLEER. The CDR3 runs to 15 residues. Trimming took off 4 bases at V and 4 bases at J, with 13 bases between the two ends. For the CDR3, the DNA is TGCGCCAGCAGCCCGTCGGGGAATAGTAATGAAAAACTGTTTTTT. Residues: CASSPSGNSNEKLFF.

This clone was seen only a few times. The CDR3 spells CASSWGTLSYNEQFF. The CDR3 nucleotides read TGTGCCAGCAGCTGGGGGACTTTATCCTACAATGAGCAGTTCTTC. The V call is TRBV5-6, the J call TRBJ2-1, with D possibly matching TRBD2 (6 bases). The CDR3 spans 15 residues. The germline V gene encodes CDR1 SGHDT and CDR2 YYEEEE. V lost 3 bases to trimming and J lost 1 base, with 11 bases between them.

J is TRBJ1-3 and V is TRBV7-9, with 7 bases fitting TRBD1. The CDR3 has 17 amino acids. Germline V gene lookup returns CDR1 SEHNR and CDR2 FQNEAQ (reference sequence). V trimming: 4 bases; J trimming: 0 bases; junction bases outside the gene matches: 9. The CDR3 here is CASSSRPTGDSGNTIYF. The CDR3 nucleotides are TGTGCCAGCAGCTCCCGGCCCACAGGGGACTCTGGAAACACCATATATTTT. Filled out from reference TRBV7-9 and TRBJ1-3, the complete variable domain reads DTGVSQNPRHKITKRGQNVTFRCDPISEHNRLYWYRQTLGQGPEFLTYFQNEAQLEKSRLLSDRFSAERPKGSFSTLEIQRTEQGDSAMYLCASSSRPTGDSGNTIYFGEGSWLTVV.

V gene TRBV28 combines with J gene TRBJ1-5, with TRBD1 as a possible D gene (5 bases). The ends were cut back, 6 bases at V and 4 bases at J, with 19 bases in the middle. The CDR3 is made up of 16 amino acids. Germline V gene sequence: CDR1 MDHEN, CDR2 SYDVKM. The CDR3 sequence is CASRNSGRSINQPQHF. DNA for the CDR3: TGTGCCAGCAGAAACTCGGGACGTTCAATAAATCAGCCCCAGCATTTT.

The chain joins TRBV6-1 to TRBJ1-1; 7 bases agree with TRBD1. Trimming at V came to 0 bases and at J to 7 bases, leaving 2 bases not matched to a gene. Germline CDR1 and CDR2: MNHNS and SASEGT. The CDR3 length is 13 residues. Here the CDR3 reads CASSEARQGEAFF. CDR3 DNA: TGTGCCAGCAGTGAAGCCCGACAGGGTGAAGCTTTCTTT.